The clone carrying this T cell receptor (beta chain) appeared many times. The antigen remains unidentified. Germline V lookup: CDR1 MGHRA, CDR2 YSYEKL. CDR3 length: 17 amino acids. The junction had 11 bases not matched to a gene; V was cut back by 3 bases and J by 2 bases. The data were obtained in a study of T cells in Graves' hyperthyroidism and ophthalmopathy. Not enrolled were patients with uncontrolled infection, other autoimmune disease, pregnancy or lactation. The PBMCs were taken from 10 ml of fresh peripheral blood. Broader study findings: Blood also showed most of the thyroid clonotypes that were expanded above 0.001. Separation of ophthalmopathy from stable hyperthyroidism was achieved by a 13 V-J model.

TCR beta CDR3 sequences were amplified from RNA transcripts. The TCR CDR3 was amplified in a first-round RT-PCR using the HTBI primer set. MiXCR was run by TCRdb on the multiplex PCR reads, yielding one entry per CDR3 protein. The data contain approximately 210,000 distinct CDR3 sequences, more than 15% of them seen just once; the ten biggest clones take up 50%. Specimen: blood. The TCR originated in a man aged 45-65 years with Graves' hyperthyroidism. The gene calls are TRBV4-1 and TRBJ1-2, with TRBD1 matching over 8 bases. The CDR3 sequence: CASSQLGTGGGNYGYTF. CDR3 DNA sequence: TGCGCCAGCAGCCAGTTGGGTACAGGGGGAGGAAACTATGGCTACACCTTC.